These 15 T cell receptor beta chains were sequenced from one sample in a study of regulatory T cells in long-lasting Graves disease. Assembly of TCR beta libraries relied on iRepertoire HTBI primers together with Arm-PCR of CDR3 regions. TCRdb re-analysed the multiplex PCR reads in MiXCR, keeping a single row per CDR3 protein. The sample gives hundreds of thousands of distinct CDR3 sequences, 15% to 20% of which show up once; approximately 20% is in the top ten. Documented time point: newly diagnosed GD, antithyroid drugs for less than 3 months. RNA extracted from PBMCs served as the sequencing template. The sample was also linked to a second study, of T cells in Graves' hyperthyroidism and ophthalmopathy.

The source material was peripheral blood mononuclear cells (PBMCs), sampled at new diagnosis, from a patient treated with antithyroid drugs. The receptor source for this set is a woman aged 25-40 years with Graves disease.

This sequence joins TRBV7-9 and TRBJ1-5; D is ambiguous. CDR3 length equals 14 residues. The V end lost 4 bases, the J end lost 8 bases, and 15 bases lay between the germline ends. Germline loops: CDR1 SEHNR, CDR2 FQNEAQ (reference sequence). In nucleotides, the CDR3 is TGTGCCAGCAGCTCCGCGGGGTTCGGAGAGCCCCAGCATTTT. Protein: CASSSAGFGEPQHF.

V gene TRBV2 combines with J gene TRBJ2-7; possibly TRBD1 for D (6 bases). V lost 7 bases and J 10 bases, leaving 17 bases between the germline ends. Germline V gene lookup returns CDR1 SNHLY and CDR2 FYNNEI. The CDR3 contains 12 residues. The CDR3 sequence is CASTSGGPHQYF. In nucleotides, the CDR3 is TGTGCCAGCACCAGTGGGGGCCCCCATCAGTACTTC.

CDR3 sequence (DNA): TGTGCCACCAGTGGGGAGCACTCCAGCGTTAACTCTGGAAACACCATATATTTT. It translates to CATSGEHSSVNSGNTIYF. The chain uses TRBV24-1 and TRBJ1-3, with unresolved D. V shed 5 bases and J shed 0 bases, with 19 bases lying between them. Germline assignment: CDR1 KGHDR and CDR2 SFDVKD. The length of the CDR3 is 18 residues.

V usage is TRBV3-1 and J usage is TRBJ2-1; D gene unclear. V lost 3 bases and J 5 bases, leaving 11 bases between the germline ends. Germline V gene data show CDR1 as LGHDT and CDR2 as YNNKEL (reference sequence). The CDR3 extends over 14 amino acids. The CDR3 DNA sequence: TGTGCCAGCAGCCAGGGCTTAACACACAATGAGCAGTTCTTC. Translated: CASSQGLTHNEQFF.

This clonotype was detected ten times or more. The chain couples TRBV28 to TRBJ1-4; maybe TRBD1 (5 bases). The CDR3 is 13 residues long. CDR1 and CDR2 from the germline V gene are MDHEN and SYDVKM. With 6 bases removed from V and 7 bases from J, the gap between germline ends came to 12 bases. CDR3 residues: CASSAGGGEKLFF. The CDR3, as DNA: TGTGCCAGCAGCGCTGGGGGTGGTGAAAAACTGTTTTTT.

A note on this clonotype: The junction departs from germline at one end; a sequencing error may be responsible. The V gene is TRBV18, the J gene TRBJ1-1; TRBD1 is a possible D gene (6 bases). The V gene's germline CDR1 is KGHSH and CDR2 LQKENI. CDR3 length: 15 amino acids. CDR3 in amino acids: CASLPGAGVNTEAFF. CDR3 nucleotide sequence: TGTGCCAGCTTACCAGGGGCAGGGGTGAACACTGAAGCTTTCTTT.

This clonotype occurred many times. V gene TRBV12-3 or TRBV12-4 combines with J gene TRBJ2-1; the match to TRBD2 covers 9 bases. V trimming: 1 base; J trimming: 7 bases; junction bases outside the gene matches: 5. CDR3 length: 15 amino acids. The CDR3 DNA reads as TGTGCCAGCAGTTTAGAACTAGCGGGCTTAAATGAGCAGTTCTTC. Translating it yields CASSLELAGLNEQFF.

This clonotype was seen more than once but under ten times. Since a much larger clone is just one base distant, this may be a read error. The J gene is TRBJ2-1, the V gene TRBV27; 8 bases fit TRBD1. Germline CDR1 and CDR2: MNHEY and SMNVEV (reference sequence). Trimming took 6 bases from V and 7 from J; bases not matched to a gene: 11. This CDR3 is 15 amino acids long. The chain's CDR3 is CASSQCYGQGNEQFF. The CDR3, as DNA: TGTGCCAGCAGCCAATGTTATGGACAGGGTAATGAGCAGTTCTTC.

The CDR3 region is CASSPSQGLFDEQYF. DNA for the CDR3: TGTGCCAGCAGCCCCTCTCAGGGGCTTTTTGACGAGCAGTACTTC. The rearrangement links TRBV7-9 to TRBJ2-7; maybe TRBD1 (6 bases). Trimming took 5 bases from V and 5 from J, leaving 19 bases between them. The length of the CDR3 is 15 residues. Germline V gives CDR1 SEHNR, CDR2 FQNEAQ (reference sequence).

This clonotype was detected a few times. The V and J genes are TRBV20-1 and TRBJ1-5; D is ambiguous. The CDR3 sequence is 13 residues long. Germline V CDR1 and CDR2: DFQATT, SNEGSKA (reference sequence). The V end was cut by 3 bases, the J end by 3 bases, with 9 bases between. The CDR3 DNA is TGCAGTGCTAGGAGTGGCCTCAATCAGCCCCAGCATTTT. Residues: CSARSGLNQPQHF.

This clonotype was seen ten or more times. The rearrangement uses TRBV6-1 and TRBJ1-2; TRBD1 is a possible D gene (5 bases). The CDR3 is 13 amino acids. CDR1 and CDR2 (germline): MNHNS, SASEGT. Trimming removed 6 bases at V and 6 bases at J, with 14 bases between. As DNA, the CDR3 is TGTGCCAGCAGGGTTCAGGGATTCCATGGCTACACCTTC. It yields the protein CASRVQGFHGYTF.

In this sample, this clonotype turned up many times. CDR3 protein: CASSLYWGVSSYEQYF. The CDR3 bases are TGTGCCAGCAGTTTATACTGGGGAGTATCATCCTACGAGCAGTACTTC. The genes are TRBV28 and TRBJ2-7, with D perhaps matching TRBD2 (5 bases). From germline, CDR1 is MDHEN and CDR2 SYDVKM. V dropped 1 base and J dropped 1 base, with 14 bases sitting between them. The length of the CDR3 is 16 residues.

Ten or more counts support this clonotype. The chain is built from TRBV2 and TRBJ2-1; D is uncertain. The tail of the sequence fits TRBJ2-5 better, so the J call may be wrong. Germline V gene lookup returns CDR1 SNHLY and CDR2 FYNNEI. The CDR3 loop spans 14 amino acids. CDR3 loop: CASSERLGMETQYF. The CDR3 DNA is TGTGCCAGCAGTGAAAGACTCGGAATGGAGACCCAGTACTTC.

This clonotype was picked up a small number of times. The rearrangement uses TRBV15 and TRBJ2-3; 12 nucleotides agree with TRBD2. The CDR3 is 16 residues long. V gave up 4 bases and J gave up 4 bases; unmatched junction bases: 6. Germline CDR1 is LNHNV and CDR2 is YYDKDF (reference sequence). CDR3 residues: CATSTRLAGASDTQYF. As DNA, the CDR3 is TGTGCCACCAGCACTAGACTAGCGGGAGCTTCAGATACGCAGTATTTT.

The table lists this clonotype with many counts. The J gene is TRBJ2-7, the V gene TRBV12-3 or TRBV12-4; D may match TRBD1 or TRBD2 (6 bases each). This CDR3 is 12 amino acids long. Trimming stripped 8 bases from V and 6 bases from J, with 14 bases between. The CDR3 DNA is TGTGCCAGCGGGAAGGGGGAGGTCGAGCAGTACTTC. Its protein product is CASGKGEVEQYF.